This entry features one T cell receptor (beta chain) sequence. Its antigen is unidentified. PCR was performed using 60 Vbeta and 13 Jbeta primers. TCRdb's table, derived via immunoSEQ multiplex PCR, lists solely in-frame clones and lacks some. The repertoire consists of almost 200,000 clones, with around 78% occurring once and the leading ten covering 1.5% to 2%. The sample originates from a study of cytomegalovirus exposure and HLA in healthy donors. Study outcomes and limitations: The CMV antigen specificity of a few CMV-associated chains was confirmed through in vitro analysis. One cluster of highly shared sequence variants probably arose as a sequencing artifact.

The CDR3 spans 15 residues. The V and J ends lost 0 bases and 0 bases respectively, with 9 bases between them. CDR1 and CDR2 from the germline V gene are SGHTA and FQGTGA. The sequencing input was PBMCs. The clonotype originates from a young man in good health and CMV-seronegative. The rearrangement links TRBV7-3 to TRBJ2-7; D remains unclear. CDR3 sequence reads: CASSLTKQSSYEQYF. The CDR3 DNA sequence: TGTGCCAGCAGCTTAACAAAACAAAGCTCCTACGAGCAGTACTTC.